This T cell receptor (beta chain) was identified during a study of T cell responses to AZD1222 COVID-19 vaccine. Whole-study results and caveats: Nearly half of spike-specific TCRs reportedly target unmutated variant regions.

To note about this clone: What it recognizes is unknown.

The CDR3 consists of 15 residues. Data came from immunoSEQ multiplex PCR; TCRdb stores just in-frame clones and leaves some out. The table includes more than 110,000 clones, 70% to 90% detected once. This rearrangement joins TRBV21-1 to TRBJ2-3; TRBD2, as called in the table, went unchecked against the DNA. TRBV21-1 is described as a pseudogene. The input for sequencing was peripheral blood, taken on day 0 of AZD1222 vaccination. This TCR was recovered from an adult in good health. CDR3 residues: CASSRGGPRTDTQYF. CDR3 DNA: TGTGCCAGCAGCAGAGGAGGACCGCGCACAGATACGCAGTATTTT.